These T cell receptor beta chains were read from a single sample in a study of cytomegalovirus exposure and HLA in healthy donors. The assay was immunoSEQ multiplex PCR, and TCRdb's table has in-frame clones only and misses some. This table holds about 200,000 clones. The sequencing sample was made of PBMCs. These receptors were taken from a girl aged 2-10 years in good health and CMV-seropositive. Both conserved end residues are part of each CDR3. The D gene is left open where the match is weak. Clone size is not always given. Where it is, it says once, few, many or a class for expanded clones.

d_gene: .; j_gene: TRBJ2-5; abundance: .; v_gene: TRBV7-2; CDR3aa: CASSPGQETQYF; CDR3nt: TGTGCCAGCAGCCCGGGGCAAGAGACCCAGTACTTC
d_gene: TRBD1; j_gene: TRBJ2-7; abundance: .; v_gene: TRBV7-9; CDR3aa: CASTQGAYEQYF; CDR3nt: TGTGCCAGCACTCAGGGGGCCTACGAGCAGTACTTC
d_gene: .; j_gene: TRBJ2-7; abundance: .; v_gene: TRBV6-5; CDR3aa: CASRAQGSNTYEQYF; CDR3nt: TGTGCCAGCAGGGCACAGGGATCCAATACCTACGAGCAGTACTTC
d_gene: .; j_gene: TRBJ2-1; abundance: .; v_gene: TRBV10-2; CDR3aa: CASSLQGRLNEQFF; CDR3nt: TGCGCCAGCTCCCTTCAGGGCAGGCTGAATGAGCAGTTCTTC
d_gene: TRBD2; j_gene: TRBJ2-7; abundance: .; v_gene: TRBV27; CDR3aa: CACKREGLNEQYF; CDR3nt: TGTGCCTGCAAGCGGGAGGGCCTTAACGAGCAGTACTTC
d_gene: .; j_gene: TRBJ2-7; abundance: .; v_gene: TRBV9; CDR3aa: CASSKRPTGLTYEQYF; CDR3nt: TGTGCCAGCAGCAAACGCCCCACAGGGCTCACCTACGAGCAGTACTTC
d_gene: .; j_gene: TRBJ2-1; abundance: .; v_gene: TRBV28; CDR3aa: CASRVGPYNEQFF; CDR3nt: TGTGCCAGCAGGGTGGGCCCCTACAATGAGCAGTTCTTC
d_gene: .; j_gene: TRBJ2-6; abundance: .; v_gene: TRBV28; CDR3aa: CATREGGFSGANVLTF; CDR3nt: TGTGCCACTCGAGAAGGAGGGTTCTCTGGGGCCAACGTCCTGACTTTC
d_gene: TRBD1; j_gene: TRBJ2-1; abundance: .; v_gene: TRBV7-9; CDR3aa: CASSSSIWDRGLNEQFF; CDR3nt: TGTGCCAGCAGCTCCTCAATCTGGGACAGGGGTCTTAATGAGCAGTTCTTC
d_gene: TRBD1; j_gene: TRBJ1-1; abundance: .; v_gene: TRBV18; CDR3aa: CASSATGVDTEAFF; CDR3nt: TGTGCCAGCTCAGCGACAGGGGTTGACACTGAAGCTTTCTTT
d_gene: TRBD2; j_gene: TRBJ2-3; abundance: .; v_gene: TRBV5-1; CDR3aa: CASSRGAGGMTDTQYF; CDR3nt: TGCGCCAGCTCCCGAGGAGCGGGAGGGATGACAGATACGCAGTATTTT
d_gene: .; j_gene: TRBJ2-7; abundance: .; v_gene: TRBV28; CDR3aa: CASSSNYEQYF; CDR3nt: TGTGCCAGCAGTTCCAACTACGAGCAGTACTTC
d_gene: .; j_gene: TRBJ2-7; abundance: .; v_gene: TRBV27; CDR3aa: CASSLGHSSYEQYF; CDR3nt: TGTGCCAGCAGTTTAGGTCACAGCTCCTACGAGCAGTACTTC
d_gene: TRBD2; j_gene: TRBJ2-5; abundance: .; v_gene: TRBV9; CDR3aa: CASSVRPTSLQETQYF; CDR3nt: TGTGCCAGCAGCGTCCGACCGACTAGCCTCCAAGAGACCCAGTACTTC
d_gene: .; j_gene: TRBJ2-7; abundance: medium-sized; v_gene: TRBV28; CDR3aa: CASSLLGVLYEQYF; CDR3nt: TGTGCCAGCAGTTTATTGGGAGTCCTCTACGAGCAGTACTTC
d_gene: .; j_gene: TRBJ1-2; abundance: .; v_gene: TRBV6-6; CDR3aa: CASSRTVQDHTF; CDR3nt: TGTGCCAGCAGCCGGACAGTTCAGGACCACACCTTC
d_gene: TRBD2; j_gene: TRBJ2-1; abundance: .; v_gene: TRBV5-1; CDR3aa: CASSHGLAVTYNEQFF; CDR3nt: TGCGCCAGCAGCCATGGACTAGCGGTAACCTACAATGAGCAGTTCTTC
d_gene: TRBD1; j_gene: TRBJ2-7; abundance: .; v_gene: TRBV27; CDR3aa: CASSLGTGREQYF; CDR3nt: TGTGCCAGCAGTCTAGGGACAGGCAGGGAGCAGTACTTC
d_gene: .; j_gene: TRBJ2-1; abundance: .; v_gene: TRBV28; CDR3aa: CASRVGTYNEQFF; CDR3nt: TGTGCCAGCCGAGTTGGGACTTACAATGAGCAGTTCTTC
d_gene: TRBD2; j_gene: TRBJ2-5; abundance: .; v_gene: TRBV27; CDR3aa: CASSSLGLAGGIIQETQYF; CDR3nt: TGTGCCAGCAGTTCCCTGGGACTAGCGGGAGGGATTATCCAAGAGACCCAGTACTTC
d_gene: TRBD2; j_gene: TRBJ2-7; abundance: .; v_gene: TRBV5-4; CDR3aa: CASSSIFGTSGGTSSYEQYF; CDR3nt: TGTGCCAGCAGCTCCATATTTGGGACTAGCGGGGGGACTAGCTCCTACGAGCAGTACTTC
d_gene: TRBD1; j_gene: TRBJ1-2; abundance: .; v_gene: TRBV18; CDR3aa: CASSPRTGDGYTF; CDR3nt: TGTGCCAGCTCACCGAGGACAGGCGATGGCTACACCTTC
d_gene: .; j_gene: TRBJ2-1; abundance: .; v_gene: TRBV27; CDR3aa: CASSYYGVFFGDEQFF; CDR3nt: TGTGCCAGCAGTTATTACGGGGTTTTTTTTGGCGATGAGCAGTTCTTC
d_gene: TRBD1; j_gene: TRBJ1-2; abundance: .; v_gene: TRBV28; CDR3aa: CASSLGDSRYGYTF; CDR3nt: TGTGCCAGCAGTTTAGGGGACAGCCGATATGGCTACACCTTC
d_gene: .; j_gene: TRBJ1-1; abundance: .; v_gene: TRBV21-1; CDR3aa: CASRIQGQDTEAFF; CDR3nt: TGTGCCAGCAGAATTCAGGGGCAAGACACTGAAGCTTTCTTT
d_gene: .; j_gene: TRBJ1-4; abundance: .; v_gene: TRBV10-3; CDR3aa: CAIRSGALNEKLFF; CDR3nt: TGTGCCATCAGGTCAGGGGCTCTTAATGAAAAACTGTTTTTT
d_gene: .; j_gene: TRBJ2-7; abundance: .; v_gene: TRBV28; CDR3aa: CAIQADQYEQYF; CDR3nt: TGTGCCATACAGGCGGACCAGTACGAGCAGTACTTC
d_gene: .; j_gene: TRBJ1-1; abundance: .; v_gene: TRBV20-1; CDR3aa: CSAHWEEAFF; CDR3nt: TGCAGTGCCCACTGGGAGGAAGCTTTCTTT
d_gene: TRBD2; j_gene: TRBJ2-2; abundance: .; v_gene: TRBV6-5; CDR3aa: CASSYFGGVNTGELFF; CDR3nt: TGTGCCAGCAGTTACTTTGGGGGGGTCAACACCGGGGAGCTGTTTTTT
d_gene: TRBD1; j_gene: TRBJ1-1; abundance: .; v_gene: TRBV15; CDR3aa: CATTGTGKYTEAFF; CDR3nt: TGTGCCACCACCGGGACAGGGAAGTACACTGAAGCTTTCTTT
d_gene: TRBD1; j_gene: TRBJ1-5; abundance: .; v_gene: TRBV29-1; CDR3aa: CSVGGQGVPQHF; CDR3nt: TGCAGCGTTGGTGGACAGGGGGTGCCCCAGCATTTT
d_gene: .; j_gene: TRBJ1-5; abundance: .; v_gene: TRBV28; CDR3aa: CASSPRQPYRSNQPQHF; CDR3nt: TGTGCCAGCAGTCCGCGGCAGCCCTATAGGAGCAATCAGCCCCAGCATTTT
d_gene: .; j_gene: TRBJ1-4; abundance: .; v_gene: TRBV28; CDR3aa: CASSLGGGGEKLFF; CDR3nt: TGTGCCAGCAGTTTAGGGGGAGGAGGTGAAAAACTGTTTTTT
d_gene: .; j_gene: TRBJ1-1; abundance: .; v_gene: TRBV5-6; CDR3aa: CASSLPGGGFKRTEAFF; CDR3nt: TGTGCCAGCAGCCTCCCGGGGGGGGGTTTTAAGAGGACTGAAGCTTTCTTT
d_gene: .; j_gene: TRBJ2-3; abundance: .; v_gene: TRBV14; CDR3aa: CASSPGVDTQYF; CDR3nt: TGTGCCAGCAGCCCGGGGGTAGATACGCAGTATTTT
d_gene: TRBD1; j_gene: TRBJ1-4; abundance: .; v_gene: TRBV30; CDR3aa: CAWSSTGADLPTNEKLFF; CDR3nt: TGTGCCTGGAGTTCCACAGGGGCCGATCTTCCAACTAATGAAAAACTGTTTTTT
d_gene: TRBD2; j_gene: TRBJ2-3; abundance: .; v_gene: TRBV2; CDR3aa: CASSDGGREEDTQYF; CDR3nt: TGTGCCAGCAGTGACGGCGGGAGGGAGGAAGATACGCAGTATTTT
d_gene: .; j_gene: TRBJ1-1; abundance: .; v_gene: TRBV28; CDR3aa: CASSLGGMSEAFF; CDR3nt: TGTGCCAGCAGTTTGGGGGGTATGTCTGAAGCTTTCTTT
d_gene: .; j_gene: TRBJ1-1; abundance: .; v_gene: TRBV28; CDR3aa: CASPGIGSNTEAFF; CDR3nt: TGTGCCAGCCCAGGGATCGGGTCGAACACTGAAGCTTTCTTT
d_gene: .; j_gene: TRBJ1-2; abundance: .; v_gene: TRBV28; CDR3aa: CASSLWPPTNYGYTF; CDR3nt: TGTGCCAGCAGTTTATGGCCCCCTACTAACTATGGCTACACCTTC
d_gene: TRBD1; j_gene: TRBJ1-5; abundance: .; v_gene: TRBV2; CDR3aa: CASSEAGGPSVAQHF; CDR3nt: TGTGCCAGCAGTGAGGCAGGGGGCCCTTCGGTGGCCCAGCATTTT
d_gene: .; j_gene: TRBJ2-1; abundance: .; v_gene: TRBV27; CDR3aa: CASSLRDRLYNEQFF; CDR3nt: TGTGCCAGCAGTTTACGAGATCGTTTATACAATGAGCAGTTCTTC
d_gene: .; j_gene: TRBJ1-5; abundance: .; v_gene: TRBV27; CDR3aa: CASSFVYSNQPQHF; CDR3nt: TGTGCCAGCAGTTTTGTATATAGCAATCAGCCCCAGCATTTT
d_gene: .; j_gene: TRBJ1-1; abundance: .; v_gene: TRBV12-2; CDR3aa: CASRLGFTGPTEAFF; CDR3nt: TGTGCAAGTCGCTTAGGGTTTACAGGGCCCACTGAAGCTTTCTTT
d_gene: TRBD1; j_gene: TRBJ2-7; abundance: .; v_gene: TRBV2; CDR3aa: CARMGTAHSYEQYF; CDR3nt: TGTGCCAGGATGGGGACAGCCCACTCCTACGAGCAGTACTTC
d_gene: .; j_gene: TRBJ2-3; abundance: .; v_gene: TRBV14; CDR3aa: CASSQESGVRTDTQYF; CDR3nt: TGTGCCAGCAGCCAAGAGTCAGGGGTCCGCACAGATACGCAGTATTTT